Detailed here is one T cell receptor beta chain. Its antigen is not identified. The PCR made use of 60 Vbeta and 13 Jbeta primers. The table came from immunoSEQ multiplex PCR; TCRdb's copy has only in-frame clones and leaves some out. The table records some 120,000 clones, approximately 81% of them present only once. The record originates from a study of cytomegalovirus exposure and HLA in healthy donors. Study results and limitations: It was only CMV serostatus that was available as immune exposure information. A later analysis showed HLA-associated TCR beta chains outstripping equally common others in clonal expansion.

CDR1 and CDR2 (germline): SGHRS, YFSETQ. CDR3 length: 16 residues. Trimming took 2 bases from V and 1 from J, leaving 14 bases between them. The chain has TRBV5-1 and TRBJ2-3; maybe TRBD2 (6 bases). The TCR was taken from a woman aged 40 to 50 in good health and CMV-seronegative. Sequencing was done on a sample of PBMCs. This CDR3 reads CASSFGAGKGTDTQYF. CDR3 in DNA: TGCGCCAGCAGCTTCGGGGCGGGGAAGGGCACAGATACGCAGTATTTT.